Reported below is one T cell receptor (beta chain). Its target is not known. The data stem from a study of T cells in Graves' hyperthyroidism and ophthalmopathy. General study findings and limits: Ophthalmopathy onset followed model prediction by a median approximately 7 months.

The ends were cut back, 0 bases at V and 5 bases at J, with 14 bases in the middle. This CDR3 contains 14 residues. Germline CDR1 is DFQATT and CDR2 is SNEGSKA (reference sequence). The TCR beta CDR3 regions underwent amplification using RNA transcripts as the source. HTBI primers were employed in a first-round RT-PCR of the TCR CDR3. TCRdb re-called the multiplex PCR reads with MiXCR, one entry per CDR3 protein. The sample contains roughly 840,000 distinct CDR3 sequences, around 38% of which appear only once. J is TRBJ2-7 and V is TRBV20-1; D ambiguous. This TCR was recovered from a man in his late teens or twenties with Graves' hyperthyroidism. The sequencing sample was made of blood. CDR3 DNA sequence: TGCAGTGCTAGAGATCTTGCCTTTGGAGACGAGCAGTACTTC. Translating gives CSARDLAFGDEQYF.